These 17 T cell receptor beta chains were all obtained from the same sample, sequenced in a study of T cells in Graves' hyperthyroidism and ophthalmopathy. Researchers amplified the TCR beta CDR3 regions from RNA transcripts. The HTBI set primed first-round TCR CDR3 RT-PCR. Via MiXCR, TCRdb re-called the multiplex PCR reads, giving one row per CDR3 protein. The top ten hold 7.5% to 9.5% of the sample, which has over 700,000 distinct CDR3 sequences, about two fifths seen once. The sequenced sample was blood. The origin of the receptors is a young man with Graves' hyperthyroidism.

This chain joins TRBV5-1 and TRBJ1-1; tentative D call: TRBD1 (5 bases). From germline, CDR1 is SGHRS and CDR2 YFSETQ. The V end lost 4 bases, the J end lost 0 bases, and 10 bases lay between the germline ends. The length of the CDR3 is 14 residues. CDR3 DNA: TGCGCCAGCAGCGGGACGACAGTGAACACTGAAGCTTTCTTT. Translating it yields CASSGTTVNTEAFF.

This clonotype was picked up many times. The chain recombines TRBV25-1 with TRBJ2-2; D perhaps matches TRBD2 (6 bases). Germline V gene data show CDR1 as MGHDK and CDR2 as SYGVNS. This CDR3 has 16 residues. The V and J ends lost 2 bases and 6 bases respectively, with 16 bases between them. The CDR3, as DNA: TGTGCCAGCAGTGAAGAGCCGGGAGAGGTTGCCGGGGAGCTGTTTTTT. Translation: CASSEEPGEVAGELFF.

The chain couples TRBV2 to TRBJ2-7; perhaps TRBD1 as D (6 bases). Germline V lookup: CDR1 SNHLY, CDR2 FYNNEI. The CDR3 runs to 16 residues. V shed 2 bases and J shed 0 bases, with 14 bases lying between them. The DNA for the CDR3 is TGTGCCAGCAGTGAAACCACCCAGGGGCTCTCCTACGAGCAGTACTTC. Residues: CASSETTQGLSYEQYF.

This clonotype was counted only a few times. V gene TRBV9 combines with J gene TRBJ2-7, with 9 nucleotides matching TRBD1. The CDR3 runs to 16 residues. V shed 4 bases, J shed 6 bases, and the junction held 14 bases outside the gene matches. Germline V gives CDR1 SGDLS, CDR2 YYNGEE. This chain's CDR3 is CASSLRGRDRAGEQYF. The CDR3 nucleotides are TGTGCCAGCAGCCTTCGAGGTCGGGACAGGGCCGGCGAGCAGTACTTC.

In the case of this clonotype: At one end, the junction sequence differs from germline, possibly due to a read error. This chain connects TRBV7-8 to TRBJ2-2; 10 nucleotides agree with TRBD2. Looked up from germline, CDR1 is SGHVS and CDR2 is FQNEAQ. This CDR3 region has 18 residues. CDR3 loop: CASSLWLAGDRGTGELFF. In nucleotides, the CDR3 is TGCGCCAGCAGCTTATGGCTAGCGGGAGACCGGGGCACCGGGGAGCTGTTTTTT.

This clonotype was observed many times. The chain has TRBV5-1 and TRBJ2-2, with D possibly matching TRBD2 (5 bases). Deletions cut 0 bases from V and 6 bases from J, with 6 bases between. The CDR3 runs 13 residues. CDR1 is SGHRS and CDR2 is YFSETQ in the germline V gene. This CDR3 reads CASSLDGAGELFF. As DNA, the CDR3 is TGCGCCAGCAGCTTGGACGGGGCCGGGGAGCTGTTTTTT.

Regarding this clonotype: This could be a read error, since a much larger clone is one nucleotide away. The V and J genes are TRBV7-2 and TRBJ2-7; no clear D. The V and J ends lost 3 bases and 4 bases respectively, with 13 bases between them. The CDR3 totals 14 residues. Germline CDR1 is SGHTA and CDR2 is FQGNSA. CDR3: CASSFPSRRYEQYF. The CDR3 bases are TGTGCCAGCAGCTTCCCGAGCAGGAGATACGAGCAGTACTTC.

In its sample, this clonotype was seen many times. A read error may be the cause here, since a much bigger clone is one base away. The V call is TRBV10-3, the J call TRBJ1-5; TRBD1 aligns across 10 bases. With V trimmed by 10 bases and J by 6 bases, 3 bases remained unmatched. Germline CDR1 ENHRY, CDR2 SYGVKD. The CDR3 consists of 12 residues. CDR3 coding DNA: TGTGCCACCGGGACAGGGGCTCAGCCCCAGCATTTT. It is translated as CATGTGAQPQHF.

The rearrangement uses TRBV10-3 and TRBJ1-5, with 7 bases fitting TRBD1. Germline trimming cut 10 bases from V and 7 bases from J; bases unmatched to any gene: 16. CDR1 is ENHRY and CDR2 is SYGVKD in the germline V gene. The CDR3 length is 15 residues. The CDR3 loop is CASSLQGSPWQPQHF. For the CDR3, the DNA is TGTGCCAGCAGCCTACAGGGGAGTCCATGGCAGCCCCAGCATTTT.

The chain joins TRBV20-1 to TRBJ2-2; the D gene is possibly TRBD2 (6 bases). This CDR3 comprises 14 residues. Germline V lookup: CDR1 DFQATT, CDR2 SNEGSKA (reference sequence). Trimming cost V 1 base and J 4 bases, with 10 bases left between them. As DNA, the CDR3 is TGCAGTGCTAGAGGGGACTTCCCCACCGGGGAGCTGTTTTTT. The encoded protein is CSARGDFPTGELFF.

The CDR3 nucleotides are TGCGCCAGCAGGCTAACGGGACTAGCGGGAGATACCGGGGAGCTGTTTTTT. Protein product: CASRLTGLAGDTGELFF. The chain couples TRBV5-1 to TRBJ2-2; 14 nucleotides line up with TRBD2. CDR1 and CDR2 from the germline V gene are SGHRS and YFSETQ. V dropped 5 bases and J dropped 5; count of bases not matched to a gene: 8. The CDR3 has 17 residues.

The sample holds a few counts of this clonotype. Here the CDR3 DNA reads TGTGCCAGCAGCGTAGGTTTCAGCCCTGGAAACACCATATATTTT. Protein product: CASSVGFSPGNTIYF. The chain employs TRBV9 and TRBJ1-3, with unresolved D. Germline V gene data show CDR1 as SGDLS and CDR2 as YYNGEE. The CDR3 loop spans 15 amino acids. Trimming removed 0 bases from V and 2 bases from J, with 9 bases in between.

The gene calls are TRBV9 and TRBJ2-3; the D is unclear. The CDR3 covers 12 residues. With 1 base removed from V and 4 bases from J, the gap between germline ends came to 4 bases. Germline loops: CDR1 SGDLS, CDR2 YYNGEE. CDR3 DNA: TGTGCCAGCAGCGTACAGCCAGATACGCAGTATTTT. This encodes CASSVQPDTQYF.

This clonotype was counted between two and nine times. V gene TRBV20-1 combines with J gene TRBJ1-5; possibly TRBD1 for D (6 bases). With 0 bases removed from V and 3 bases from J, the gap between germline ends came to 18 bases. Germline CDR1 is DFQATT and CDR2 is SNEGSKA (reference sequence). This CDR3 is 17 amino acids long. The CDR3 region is CSARDKGQPNYNQPQHF. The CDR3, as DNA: TGCAGTGCTAGAGATAAAGGACAGCCTAATTACAATCAGCCCCAGCATTTT.

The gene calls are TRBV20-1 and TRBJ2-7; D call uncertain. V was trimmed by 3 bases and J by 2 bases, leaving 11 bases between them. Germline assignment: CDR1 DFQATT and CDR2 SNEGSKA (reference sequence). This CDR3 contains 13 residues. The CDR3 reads CSASENSPYEQYF. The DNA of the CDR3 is TGCAGTGCTAGCGAGAACAGTCCCTACGAGCAGTACTTC.

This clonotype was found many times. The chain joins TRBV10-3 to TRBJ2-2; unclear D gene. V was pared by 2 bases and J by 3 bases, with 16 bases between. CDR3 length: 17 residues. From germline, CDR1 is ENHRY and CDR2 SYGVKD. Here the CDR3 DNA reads TGTGCCATCAGTGAGGGCCGAGTGGGTCTGGACACCGGGGAGCTGTTTTTT. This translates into CAISEGRVGLDTGELFF.

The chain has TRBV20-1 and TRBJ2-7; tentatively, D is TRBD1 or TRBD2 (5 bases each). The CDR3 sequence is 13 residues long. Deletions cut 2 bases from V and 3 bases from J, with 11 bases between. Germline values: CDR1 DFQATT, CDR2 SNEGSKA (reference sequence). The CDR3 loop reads CSARIRGDYEQYF. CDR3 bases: TGCAGTGCTAGAATTCGGGGCGACTACGAGCAGTACTTC.